Below are 23 T cell receptor beta chains sequenced from a single sample in a study of blood T cell repertoires in COVID-19. The protocol was immunoSEQ multiplex PCR, while the TCRdb copy is restricted to in-frame clones and leaves out a portion. This sample yields about 90,000 clones, of which 77% are seen a single time; roughly a tenth belongs to the top ten. Sequencing was carried out using peripheral blood. Every receptor here comes from an elderly woman with acute or convalescent COVID-19.

The rearrangement links TRBV6-6 to TRBJ1-1; 8 positions match TRBD1. V lost 5 bases to trimming and J lost 1 base; unmatched junction nucleotides: 6. Per germline, CDR1 MNHNY and CDR2 SVGAGI (reference sequence). The CDR3 consists of 15 residues. The CDR3, as DNA: TGTGCCAGCAGTGCCCGACAGGGGTGGAACACTGAAGCTTTCTTT. It is translated as CASSARQGWNTEAFF.

J is TRBJ1-2 and V is TRBV2, with TRBD1 identical over 7 bases. The ends lost 1 base at V and 2 bases at J; junction bases unmatched: 4. The CDR3 spans 15 residues. The germline V gene encodes CDR1 SNHLY and CDR2 FYNNEI. The CDR3 sequence: CASSEGAGGNYGYTF. In DNA, the CDR3 is TGTGCCAGCAGTGAAGGGGCAGGGGGGAACTATGGCTACACCTTC.

This chain uses TRBV14 with TRBJ2-5; D uncertain. The CDR3 runs 13 residues. Trimming pared 1 base from V and 1 base from J, leaving 4 bases between. CDR1 and CDR2 from the germline V gene are SGHDN and FVKESK. The CDR3 coding sequence is TGTGCCAGCAGCCAAGCTCCCCAAGAGACCCAGTACTTC. It codes for CASSQAPQETQYF. The full variable domain, its missing parts supplied by reference TRBV14 and TRBJ2-5, is EAGVTQFPSHSVIEKGQTVTLRCDPISGHDNLYWYRRVMGKEIKFLLHFVKESKQDESGMPNNRFLAERTGGTYSTLKVQPAELEDSGVYFCASSQAPQETQYFGPGTRLLVL.

This clone was observed a few times. The rearrangement joins TRBV6-5 to TRBJ2-2, with 7 bases identical to TRBD1. Per germline, CDR1 MNHEY and CDR2 SVGAGI. The CDR3 has 14 amino acids. J was trimmed by 0 bases and V by 10 bases; bases with no gene match: 5. CDR3 in amino acids: CATGTAPNTGELFF. In DNA, the CDR3 is TGTGCCACCGGGACAGCTCCGAACACCGGGGAGCTGTTTTTT.

This chain links TRBV5-1 with TRBJ2-5; TRBD2 might be the D (5 bases). From germline, CDR1 is SGHRS and CDR2 YFSETQ. Deletions cut 4 bases from V and 7 bases from J, with 14 bases between. The CDR3 is 13 residues long. In DNA, the CDR3 is TGCGCCAGCAGCCCCCAACAAGGAGGGACCCAGTACTTC. As protein: CASSPQQGGTQYF.

V gene TRBV6-2 or TRBV6-3 combines with J gene TRBJ2-3; 11 bases match TRBD2. V was clipped by 5 bases and J by 4 bases; unmatched bases: 5. CDR1 and CDR2 from the germline V gene are MNHEY and SVGEGT. The CDR3 is 15 amino acids. This chain's CDR3 is CASSDPTSGADTQYF. The CDR3 DNA sequence: TGTGCCAGCAGTGATCCGACTAGCGGGGCAGATACGCAGTATTTT.

J is TRBJ2-6 and V is TRBV5-6; D possibly corresponds to TRBD1 (6 bases). The CDR3 sequence is 17 residues long. Germline assignment: CDR1 SGHDT and CDR2 YYEEEE. V was cut by 3 bases and J by 0 bases, with 13 bases left in between. CDR3: CASSSLGASSGANVLTF. DNA of the CDR3: TGTGCCAGCAGCTCCTTGGGGGCCAGCTCTGGGGCCAACGTCCTGACTTTC.

V and J are TRBV19 and TRBJ1-1; 7 nucleotides agree with TRBD1. Looked up from germline, CDR1 is LNHDA and CDR2 is SQIVND (reference sequence). The V and J ends lost 7 bases and 1 base, in that order; junction bases with no gene match: 6. The CDR3 extends over 14 amino acids. CDR3 loop: CASTADRKNTEAFF. In DNA form, the CDR3 reads TGTGCCAGTACCGCGGACAGGAAGAACACTGAAGCTTTCTTT.

This clone has a count of ten or more. The CDR3 reads CASSLGQGAGRNNSPLHF. CDR3 nucleotides: TGTGCCAGCAGCTTGGGACAGGGGGCAGGACGGAATAATTCACCCCTCCACTTT. The chain links TRBV7-2 to TRBJ1-6; 12 bases match TRBD1. Germline V gene data show CDR1 as SGHTA and CDR2 as FQGNSA. J lost 5 bases, V lost 3 bases, and 8 bases had no gene match. The CDR3 totals 18 residues.

The rearrangement links TRBV12-3 or TRBV12-4 to TRBJ1-2; D is ambiguous. The CDR3 has 13 residues. The V and J ends lost 1 base and 2 bases respectively, with 5 bases between them. Here the CDR3 DNA reads TGTGCCAGCAGTTTAGAAGAGAACTATGGCTACACCTTC. This encodes CASSLEENYGYTF.

This chain connects TRBV13 to TRBJ1-5; D perhaps matches TRBD1 (5 bases). V dropped 5 bases and J dropped 7 bases, with 12 bases sitting between them. CDR3 length: 13 residues. Germline V lookup: CDR1 PRHDT, CDR2 FYEKMQ (reference sequence). The CDR3 DNA sequence: TGTGCCAGCAGCACCACAAGGGGACAGCCCCAGCATTTT. Protein product: CASSTTRGQPQHF.

The chain employs TRBV18 and TRBJ1-5, with D tentatively TRBD1 (5 bases). Germline CDR1 is KGHSH and CDR2 is LQKENI. With 3 bases removed from V and 3 bases from J, the gap between germline ends came to 12 bases. The CDR3 extends over 15 amino acids. The CDR3 nucleotides read TGTGCCAGCTCACCCCAACGGGGGTCCAATCAGCCCCAGCATTTT. This translates into CASSPQRGSNQPQHF.

This clone occurred a few times. J is TRBJ1-2 and V is TRBV25-1; TRBD1 matches 7 bases. Germline CDR1 MGHDK, CDR2 SYGVNS. V dropped 3 bases and J dropped 4; count of bases not matched to a gene: 5. The CDR3 spans 14 residues. In DNA form, the CDR3 reads TGTGCCAGCAGTGACTCGGGACAGCTCTATGGCTACACCTTC. Encoded protein: CASSDSGQLYGYTF.

This chain uses TRBV21-1 with TRBJ1-1; TRBD1, the table's D call, lacks a check against the DNA. TRBV21-1 is labeled a pseudogene. The CDR3 covers 12 residues. In DNA, the CDR3 is TGTGCCACCAACAGGGTGGGCACTGAAGCTTTCTTT. Translating gives CATNRVGTEAFF.

This chain uses TRBV5-1 with TRBJ2-1; possibly TRBD1 for D (6 bases). V lost 2 bases and J 3 bases, leaving 9 bases between the germline ends. Germline CDR1 SGHRS, CDR2 YFSETQ. The CDR3 is made up of 14 amino acids. CDR3 sequence reads: CASSFGQNYNEQFF. Here the CDR3 DNA reads TGCGCCAGCAGCTTCGGACAGAACTACAATGAGCAGTTCTTC.

This chain joins TRBV5-1 and TRBJ2-5, with D possibly TRBD2 on 6 matching bases. CDR1 and CDR2 from the germline V gene are SGHRS and YFSETQ. V shed 4 bases and J shed 4 bases, with 17 bases lying between them. This CDR3 comprises 15 residues. The CDR3: CASSPRTPGGETQYF. The CDR3 bases are TGCGCCAGCAGCCCAAGAACCCCCGGGGGAGAGACCCAGTACTTC.

The rearrangement links TRBV29-1 to TRBJ2-7; 9 nucleotides agree with TRBD2. The germline gives CDR1 SQVTM, CDR2 ANQGSEA. Trimming took 2 bases from V and 2 from J; bases not matched to a gene: 13. The CDR3 totals 17 residues. The CDR3: CSVEMGTSGSYPYEQYF. CDR3 nucleotides: TGCAGCGTTGAAATGGGCACTAGCGGGTCTTATCCCTACGAGCAGTACTTC.

The chain combines TRBV10-3 with TRBJ1-1; the match to TRBD1 covers 8 bases. Germline V gene lookup returns CDR1 ENHRY and CDR2 SYGVKD. The CDR3 contains 13 residues. V lost 7 bases and J lost 1; bases outside the gene matches: 2. The CDR3 bases are TGTGCCATCACCGGGACAGGGAACACTGAAGCTTTCTTT. It is translated as CAITGTGNTEAFF.

V usage is TRBV6-6 and J usage is TRBJ2-7; tentative D call: TRBD1 (5 bases). There are 15 residues in the CDR3. With 2 bases removed from V and 4 bases from J, the gap between germline ends came to 15 bases. Germline V gives CDR1 MNHNY, CDR2 SVGAGI (reference sequence). The CDR3 region is CASSYGARRSYEQYF. The CDR3 coding sequence is TGTGCCAGCAGTTACGGGGCACGGCGATCTTACGAGCAGTACTTC.

V and J are TRBV7-8 and TRBJ1-3, with TRBD1 matching 7 bases. V was clipped by 5 bases and J by 4 bases; unmatched bases: 11. The CDR3 covers 16 residues. The germline CDR1 and CDR2 sequences are SGHVS and FQNEAQ. The CDR3 loop is CASSKYRGDRGNTIYF. The CDR3, as DNA: TGTGCCAGCAGCAAATACAGGGGAGATAGAGGAAACACCATATATTTT.

J is TRBJ1-2 and V is TRBV28; the match to TRBD1 covers 12 bases. V dropped 8 bases and J dropped 7; count of bases not matched to a gene: 20. Germline values: CDR1 MDHEN, CDR2 SYDVKM. The CDR3 is made up of 18 amino acids. CDR3: CASSILAGTGGLSGGYTF. The CDR3 DNA reads as TGTGCCAGCTCCATCTTGGCCGGGACAGGGGGCTTATCGGGTGGCTACACCTTC.

This clone was picked up a small number of times. The V call is TRBV29-1, the J call TRBJ2-3, with 7 bases lining up with TRBD2. The CDR3 loop spans 15 amino acids. V was pared by 0 bases and J by 3 bases, with 6 bases of the junction left unmatched. In germline, CDR1 is SQVTM, CDR2 ANQGSEA. The CDR3 sequence: CSVEDSSGLTDTQYF. The CDR3, as DNA: TGCAGCGTTGAAGATAGTAGCGGGTTAACAGATACGCAGTATTTT.

The V call is TRBV30, the J call TRBJ2-7, with no clear D. The CDR3 has 12 residues. Trimming left V 0 bases short and J 4 bases short, with 7 bases between. CDR1 is GTSNPN, CDR2 SVGIG, per germline (reference sequence). This CDR3 is CAWSVSGYEQYF. The CDR3 DNA follows: TGTGCCTGGAGTGTATCCGGTTACGAGCAGTACTTC.